These 27 T cell receptor beta chains originate from one sample sequenced in a study of T cell repertoires in cytomegalovirus infection. TCRdb re-derived calls from the reads in MiXCR, one entry per CDR3 protein. The table lists a few hundred thousand distinct CDR3 sequences, 17% of them singletons. Specimen: PBMCs. These receptor sequences come from a human donor in good health (CMV status not recorded). Some clones in this sample may be carry-over from other donors' samples.

The rearrangement uses TRBV19 and TRBJ2-2; 7 nucleotides line up with TRBD1. The CDR3 is made up of 18 amino acids. CDR1 is LNHDA and CDR2 is SQIVND in the germline V gene (reference sequence). V shed 5 bases, J shed 6 bases, and the junction held 18 bases outside the gene matches. CDR3 loop: CASSLPYPVQGVAGELFF. As DNA, the CDR3 is TGTGCCAGTAGTTTGCCCTATCCTGTGCAGGGGGTGGCCGGGGAGCTGTTTTTT.

This clonotype showed up many times. For the CDR3, the DNA is TGTGCCAGCAGTTTACCAGGGGTAGTGGTTAATCAGCCCCAGCATTTT. Translating gives CASSLPGVVVNQPQHF. This chain links TRBV28 with TRBJ1-5, with D possibly matching TRBD1 (6 bases). The CDR3 extends over 16 amino acids. Germline CDR1 and CDR2: MDHEN and SYDVKM. The V and J ends lost 2 bases and 4 bases respectively, with 15 bases between them.

This clonotype was counted between two and nine times. This chain connects TRBV7-9 to TRBJ2-7; 8 nucleotides line up with TRBD1. CDR1 is SEHNR, CDR2 FQNEAQ, per germline (reference sequence). The CDR3 contains 15 residues. J was trimmed by 4 bases and V by 3 bases; bases with no gene match: 8. The CDR3 reads CASSLAGTGFYEQYF. In DNA form, the CDR3 reads TGTGCCAGCAGCTTGGCCGGGACAGGATTTTACGAGCAGTACTTC.

The chain is built from TRBV10-3 and TRBJ2-3; tentatively, D is TRBD1 (6 bases). The germline V and J ends were trimmed by 5 bases and 1 base, with 10 bases remaining between them. Germline CDR1 ENHRY, CDR2 SYGVKD. There are 14 residues in the CDR3. CDR3 sequence reads: CAISQGHRTDTQYF. The CDR3 DNA sequence: TGTGCCATCAGTCAGGGACACCGCACAGATACGCAGTATTTT.

Details on this clonotype: The junction departs from the called germline gene at one end, perhaps through a read error. The V and J genes are TRBV7-6 and TRBJ2-1, with 10 bases matching TRBD1. Per germline, CDR1 SGHVS and CDR2 FNYEAQ. The CDR3 has 15 residues. DNA of the CDR3: TGTGCTAGCAGCTTAGGACAGGGGGTCTACAATGAGCAGTTCTTC. Translating it yields CASSLGQGVYNEQFF.

The V and J genes are TRBV6-2 or TRBV6-3 and TRBJ2-7; 8 positions agree with TRBD2. The germline V gene encodes CDR1 MNHEY and CDR2 SVGEGT. The CDR3 contains 15 residues. Unmatched junction bases numbered 4, after V lost 0 bases and J lost 3 bases. The CDR3: CASSYSVSGDYEQYF. The CDR3 DNA sequence: TGTGCCAGCAGTTACTCGGTTAGCGGGGACTACGAGCAGTACTTC.

The DNA of the CDR3 is TGTGCCAGAAGAGACAGGGAGAACGGGGAGCTGTTTTTT. Protein: CARRDRENGELFF. The chain is built from TRBV10-3 and TRBJ2-2, with TRBD1 matching over 7 bases. This CDR3 is 13 amino acids long. With V trimmed by 10 bases and J by 7 bases, 9 bases remained unmatched. Germline V gene data show CDR1 as ENHRY and CDR2 as SYGVKD.

This clonotype has a handful of counts. This chain uses TRBV6-1 with TRBJ2-5; 12 nucleotides line up with TRBD2. J was trimmed by 7 bases and V by 7 bases; bases with no gene match: 7. The CDR3 consists of 14 residues. The germline V gene has CDR1 MNHNS and CDR2 SASEGT. CDR3 in DNA: TGTGCCAGCATACTAGCGGGGGGCCTCGGGACCCAGTACTTC. Translating it yields CASILAGGLGTQYF.

This chain joins TRBV20-1 and TRBJ2-3; TRBD2 might be the D (6 bases). The CDR3 runs to 14 residues. From germline, CDR1 is DFQATT and CDR2 SNEGSKA (reference sequence). V was pared by 6 bases and J by 0 bases, with 13 bases between. The CDR3 sequence: CSARRDLSTDTQYF. CDR3 DNA: TGCAGTGCCCGGCGGGACCTTAGCACAGATACGCAGTATTTT.

The chain couples TRBV5-1 to TRBJ1-2; no definite D call. There are 14 residues in the CDR3. V lost 1 base, J lost 4 bases, and 11 bases lay in between. Per the germline V gene, CDR1 is SGHRS and CDR2 is YFSETQ. CDR3 coding DNA: TGCGCCAGCAGCTTGAGTGCCAGTGGCTATGGCTACACCTTC. Translating gives CASSLSASGYGYTF.

The chain couples TRBV6-5 to TRBJ1-6, with a tentative D call TRBD1 (6 bases). V was clipped by 10 bases and J by 8 bases, with 18 bases between them. The germline V gene has CDR1 MNHEY and CDR2 SVGAGI. CDR3 length: 14 amino acids. CDR3 DNA sequence: TGTGCCACCTCGAGACAGGCAGGGGATTCACCCCTCCACTTT. This codes for CATSRQAGDSPLHF.

At least ten counts were recorded for this clonotype. This rearrangement joins TRBV7-2 to TRBJ2-4, with unresolved D. Trimming stripped 2 bases from V and 2 bases from J, with 7 bases between. Germline loops: CDR1 SGHTA, CDR2 FQGNSA. The CDR3 totals 14 residues. The CDR3 sequence: CASSLTGSKNIQYF. The CDR3 nucleotides read TGTGCCAGCAGCTTAACCGGGTCCAAAAACATTCAGTACTTC.

This clonotype was seen a handful of times. This CDR3 is CASSQTGNTEAFF. The CDR3, as DNA: TGCGCCAGCAGCCAAACAGGGAACACTGAAGCTTTCTTT. The V call is TRBV4-1, the J call TRBJ1-1, with D possibly being TRBD1 (5 bases). V was pared by 2 bases and J by 1 base, with 5 bases between. The CDR3 has 13 residues. The germline V gene has CDR1 MGHRA and CDR2 YSYEKL.

This clonotype was picked up a small number of times. This chain links TRBV7-8 with TRBJ2-3, with 16 positions matching TRBD2. Germline V gene lookup returns CDR1 SGHVS and CDR2 FQNEAQ. The CDR3 consists of 20 residues. The junction had 13 bases not matched to a gene; V was cut back by 2 bases and J by 5 bases. The CDR3 protein is CASSLLGHLGLAGGGDTQYF. CDR3 DNA sequence: TGTGCCAGCAGCTTACTGGGTCATCTGGGACTAGCGGGGGGGGGAGATACGCAGTATTTT.

This clonotype was counted at least ten times. The rearrangement links TRBV28 to TRBJ2-1; D remains ambiguous. The CDR3 runs to 16 residues. Germline assignment: CDR1 MDHEN and CDR2 SYDVKM. With 2 bases removed from V and 3 bases from J, the gap between germline ends came to 14 bases. In nucleotides, the CDR3 is TGTGCCAGCAGTTTAAGCCCCGAGGCGAGCTACAATGAGCAGTTCTTC. Residues: CASSLSPEASYNEQFF.

The J gene is TRBJ1-3, the V gene TRBV12-3 or TRBV12-4; a weak D match, TRBD1 (5 bases). V was trimmed by 6 bases and J by 5 bases, leaving 11 bases between them. CDR3 length: 13 residues. CDR3 loop: CASRLEGRNTIYF. For the CDR3, the DNA is TGTGCCAGCAGGCTTGAGGGGAGAAACACCATATATTTT.

This chain connects TRBV5-4 to TRBJ1-1, with D perhaps matching TRBD1 (5 bases). V shed 4 bases and J shed 1 base, with 11 bases lying between them. The CDR3 has 14 residues. The germline V gene encodes CDR1 SGHNT and CDR2 YYREEE (reference sequence). The CDR3, as DNA: TGTGCCAGCAGCCCGGACAAAAGGAACACTGAAGCTTTCTTT. Translated, it gives CASSPDKRNTEAFF.

Ten or more counts support this clonotype. This chain joins TRBV7-2 and TRBJ2-1; D is possibly TRBD1 (6 bases). The V gene's germline CDR1 is SGHTA and CDR2 FQGNSA. This CDR3 spans 14 amino acids. V was clipped by 7 bases and J by 7 bases, with 17 bases between them. The DNA of the CDR3 is TGTGCCAGCACCCGGGATATGGGGGCGAATGAGCAGTTCTTC. It is translated as CASTRDMGANEQFF.

This clonotype was observed a few times. The V call is TRBV5-6, the J call TRBJ2-2; perhaps TRBD2 as D (5 bases). The CDR3 sequence is 14 residues long. V was pared by 1 base and J by 6 bases, with 10 bases between. CDR1 is SGHDT and CDR2 is YYEEEE in the germline V gene. CDR3: CASSLLGSAGELFF. The CDR3 DNA reads as TGTGCCAGCAGCTTGCTTGGGAGCGCCGGGGAGCTGTTTTTT.

In its sample, this clonotype was seen a few times. CDR3 coding DNA: TGTGCCAGCAGCCAAGAGGGACTGAACTACGAGCAGTACTTC. Amino acids: CASSQEGLNYEQYF. The rearrangement links TRBV3-1 to TRBJ2-7, with D possibly being TRBD2 (6 bases). V lost 0 bases and J 3 bases, leaving 9 bases between the germline ends. This CDR3 region has 14 residues. Germline lookup yields CDR1 LGHDT and CDR2 YNNKEL (reference sequence).

V gene TRBV11-2 combines with J gene TRBJ2-3, with 8 bases aligning to TRBD1. Germline assignment: CDR1 SGHAT and CDR2 FQNNGV. The CDR3 has 17 amino acids. The junction had 14 bases not matched to a gene; V was cut back by 2 bases and J by 7 bases. CDR3 coding DNA: TGTGCCAGCAGCTTACTGATTGGACAGGGATGGACAAATACGCAGTATTTT. As protein: CASSLLIGQGWTNTQYF.

This clonotype was recorded many times. The chain is built from TRBV7-9 and TRBJ2-7; D is ambiguous. Trimming shortened V by 5 bases and J by 9 bases, and 14 bases separated the two germline ends. The V gene's germline CDR1 is SEHNR and CDR2 FQNEAQ (reference sequence). This CDR3 contains 12 residues. CDR3 sequence reads: CASSVQQSGQYF. CDR3 nucleotide sequence: TGTGCCAGCAGCGTACAGCAATCGGGGCAGTACTTC.

This clonotype was detected ten times or more. The chain carries TRBV12-3 or TRBV12-4 and TRBJ2-5; no clear D. V lost 6 bases to trimming and J lost 4 bases, with 9 bases between them. The CDR3 runs 12 residues. CDR3 residues: CASSLVAETQYF. The CDR3 DNA sequence: TGTGCCAGCAGCCTCGTTGCAGAGACCCAGTACTTC.

V gene TRBV20-1 combines with J gene TRBJ2-2; 7 nucleotides align to TRBD1. Trimming took 6 bases from V and 5 from J; bases not matched to a gene: 9. Per germline, CDR1 DFQATT and CDR2 SNEGSKA (reference sequence). This CDR3 comprises 14 residues. The chain's CDR3 is CSATGQPSTGELFF. CDR3 bases: TGCAGTGCAACGGGACAGCCATCGACCGGGGAGCTGTTTTTT.

As for this clonotype: One end of the junction is discordant with germline, which a read error may explain. This chain uses TRBV7-4 with TRBJ2-2; no clear D gene. Germline V CDR1 and CDR2: SGHVT, SQSDAQ. The CDR3 runs to 16 residues. The CDR3 is CDSSLVVQVGTGELFF. The CDR3 DNA reads as TGTGACAGCAGCTTAGTCGTCCAGGTCGGAACCGGGGAGCTGTTTTTT.

This clonotype was observed at least ten times. This chain connects TRBV12-3 or TRBV12-4 to TRBJ1-1, with 7 bases lining up with TRBD1. Losses at the gene ends were 4 bases for V and 5 bases for J; bases not matched to a gene: 7. The CDR3 covers 14 residues. The CDR3 DNA sequence: TGTGCCAGCAGTTCCGTGGCAGGGGGGACTGAAGCTTTCTTT. Amino acid sequence: CASSSVAGGTEAFF.

This clonotype showed up many times. V is TRBV7-2 and J is TRBJ1-2, with TRBD1 as a possible D gene (6 bases). The CDR3 runs to 14 residues. Trimming removed 2 bases from V and 1 base from J, with 8 bases in between. Germline V gives CDR1 SGHTA, CDR2 FQGNSA. CDR3 nucleotide sequence: TGTGCCAGCAGCTTACAGGGGCTTAACTATGGCTACACCTTC. Its protein product is CASSLQGLNYGYTF.